This entry concerns a single TCR beta chain. Its target is unknown. The CDR3 runs to 15 residues. Unmatched junction bases numbered 7, after V lost 0 bases and J lost 6 bases. Looked up from germline, CDR1 is WNHNN and CDR2 is SYGVQD (reference sequence). Primers for the PCR totalled 60 Vbeta and 13 Jbeta. The assay was immunoSEQ multiplex PCR, and TCRdb's table has in-frame clones only and misses some. Recorded for this sample: 53,000 or so clones. This sample is part of a study of cytomegalovirus exposure and HLA in healthy donors. Findings and caveats of the study: Several V segments, TRBV6-2 and TRBV6-3 among them, could not be told apart and were dropped. A later analysis by the authors found several of the most significant clusters apparently linked to common viral pathogens.

The sequence was collected from a man between 18 and 35 years old in good health and CMV-seropositive. The V gene is TRBV10-1, the J gene TRBJ2-7, with TRBD2 matching 8 bases. The sample consisted of PBMCs. The CDR3: CASSESKAGVLEQYF. The CDR3 nucleotides are TGCGCCAGCAGTGAGTCGAAAGCGGGGGTCCTCGAGCAGTACTTC.